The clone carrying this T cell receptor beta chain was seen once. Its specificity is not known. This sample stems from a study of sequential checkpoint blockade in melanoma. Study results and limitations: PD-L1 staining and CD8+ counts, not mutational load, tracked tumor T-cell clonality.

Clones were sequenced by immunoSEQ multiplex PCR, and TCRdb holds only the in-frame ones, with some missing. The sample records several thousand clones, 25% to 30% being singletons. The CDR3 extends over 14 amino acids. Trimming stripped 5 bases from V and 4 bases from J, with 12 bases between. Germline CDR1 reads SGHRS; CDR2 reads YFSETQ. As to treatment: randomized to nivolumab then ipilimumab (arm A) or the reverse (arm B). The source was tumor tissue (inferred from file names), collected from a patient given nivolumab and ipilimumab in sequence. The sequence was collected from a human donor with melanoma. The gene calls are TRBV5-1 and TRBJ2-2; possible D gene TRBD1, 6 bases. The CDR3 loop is CASRDDRITGELFF. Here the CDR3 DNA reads TGCGCCAGCAGGGATGACAGGATCACCGGGGAGCTGTTTTTT.